The 3 T cell receptor beta chains given below trace back to one sample, sequenced in a study of shared T cell receptors in the human thymus. Clones were read by immunoSEQ multiplex PCR, and TCRdb kept only the in-frame ones, dropping some. The sample has hundreds of thousands of clones, approximately 88% seen once. These data were also reused for a study on human thymus T cells.

The specimen was thymocytes. All receptors come from a boy in the first two years of life with a congenital heart defect.

The V and J genes are TRBV28 and TRBJ2-7; a possible D gene is TRBD2 (5 bases). Germline values: CDR1 MDHEN, CDR2 SYDVKM. CDR3 size: 14 residues. The V and J ends lost 2 bases and 3 bases respectively, with 11 bases between them. CDR3 DNA: TGTGCCAGCAGTTTACGGACTTCCCTCTACGAGCAGTACTTC. It codes for CASSLRTSLYEQYF.

The chain carries TRBV15 and TRBJ2-7, with 9 bases lining up with TRBD2. The V gene's germline CDR1 is LNHNV and CDR2 YYDKDF (reference sequence). The length of the CDR3 is 18 residues. J gave up 4 bases and V 1 base, and 14 bases lay outside the gene matches. In DNA, the CDR3 is TGTGCCACCAGCAGAGGCCCGGGGACTAGCACCTACCTTTACGAGCAGTACTTC. Its protein is CATSRGPGTSTYLYEQYF.

The chain combines TRBV13 with TRBJ2-7; 8 bases map to TRBD2. This CDR3 comprises 16 residues. Germline CDR1 and CDR2: PRHDT and FYEKMQ (reference sequence). V lost 5 bases, J lost 3 bases, and 12 bases stayed unmatched. The CDR3 DNA reads TGTGCCAGCAGCGCCCCTCGTGGTCTAGCGGGCTACGAGCAGTACTTC. This encodes CASSAPRGLAGYEQYF.